The 30 T cell receptor beta chains below were found in one sample sequenced in a study of cytomegalovirus exposure and HLA in healthy donors. Data came from immunoSEQ multiplex PCR; TCRdb stores just in-frame clones and leaves some out. The table has about 110,000 clones, approximately 94% seen once. The sample taken for sequencing was PBMCs. These receptors all stem from a woman aged 18-29 years in good health and CMV-seronegative.

This clone has a handful of counts. The same CDR3 is also encoded by other DNA sequences in this sample. The V gene is TRBV28, the J gene TRBJ1-3; 8 bases map to TRBD1. This CDR3 comprises 15 residues. J gave up 2 bases and V 5 bases, and 5 bases lay outside the gene matches. Germline-derived CDR1 and CDR2 are MDHEN and SYDVKM. CDR3 coding DNA: TGTGCCAGCAGTACTCTACAGGGGGCTGGAAACACCATATATTTT. This gives the protein CASSTLQGAGNTIYF.

The chain is built from TRBV11-2 and TRBJ2-1, with D maybe TRBD2 (6 bases). Per germline, CDR1 SGHAT and CDR2 FQNNGV. Trimming removed 5 bases from V and 0 bases from J, with 14 bases in between. The CDR3 is 16 residues long. The CDR3 is CASSARLSGSYNEQFF. CDR3 bases: TGTGCCAGCAGCGCTCGCCTTAGCGGCTCCTACAATGAGCAGTTCTTC.

Details on this clone: This sample also contains other DNA sequences that code for the same CDR3. This sequence joins TRBV10-3 and TRBJ1-5; D gene uncertain. The CDR3 runs 13 residues. V was shortened by 7 bases and J by 3 bases, with 10 bases between the two germline ends. Germline V lookup: CDR1 ENHRY, CDR2 SYGVKD. The CDR3 coding sequence is TGTGCCATCAATTCTGGCCTCAATCAGCCCCAGCATTTT. Translating it yields CAINSGLNQPQHF.

J is TRBJ1-3 and V is TRBV19, with D possibly matching TRBD1 (6 bases). V was clipped by 4 bases and J by 0 bases, with 10 bases between them. Germline loops: CDR1 LNHDA, CDR2 SQIVND (reference sequence). The CDR3 spans 15 residues. The CDR3 DNA sequence: TGTGCCAGTAGTAACCGGGACACCTCTGGAAACACCATATATTTT. This sequence encodes CASSNRDTSGNTIYF.

The V gene is TRBV7-2, the J gene TRBJ1-2, with 12 bases identical to TRBD1. The CDR3 covers 16 residues. V lost 1 base and J lost 4; bases outside the gene matches: 4. Germline CDR1 and CDR2: SGHTA and FQGNSA. The CDR3 DNA reads as TGTGCCAGCAGCTTAGGGGGACAGGGGGCCAGCTATGGCTACACCTTC. Its protein is CASSLGGQGASYGYTF.

The chain is built from TRBV7-9 and TRBJ2-1; 8 bases agree with TRBD2. Germline CDR1 is SEHNR and CDR2 is FQNEAQ (reference sequence). There are 14 residues in the CDR3. Trimming cost V 4 bases and J 10 bases; bases outside gene matches: 9. As DNA, the CDR3 is TGTGCCAGCAGCTCTGGACTAGCAGAAATGGAGCAGTTCTTC. It codes for CASSSGLAEMEQFF.

The rearrangement uses TRBV4-3 and TRBJ2-5; TRBD2 is a possible D gene (6 bases). CDR3 size: 16 residues. With 1 base removed from V and 1 base from J, the gap between germline ends came to 13 bases. CDR1 LGHNA and CDR2 YSLEER come from the germline V gene. The CDR3 sequence: CASSQAGPGVQETQYF. The CDR3, as DNA: TGCGCCAGCAGCCAAGCCGGCCCGGGGGTCCAAGAGACCCAGTACTTC.

The table lists this clone with a count of one. The chain is built from TRBV10-3 and TRBJ1-1, with D possibly being TRBD1 (6 bases). In germline, CDR1 is ENHRY, CDR2 SYGVKD. V lost 3 bases to trimming and J lost 1 base, with 12 bases between them. CDR3 length: 15 residues. Here the CDR3 reads CAISDLDRKNTEAFF. The CDR3 coding sequence is TGTGCCATCAGTGACTTGGACAGAAAGAACACTGAAGCTTTCTTT.

V usage is TRBV5-6 and J usage is TRBJ2-3; tentatively, D is TRBD2 (6 bases). V was cut by 0 bases and J by 2 bases, with 10 bases left in between. From germline, CDR1 is SGHDT and CDR2 YYEEEE. CDR3 length equals 15 residues. CDR3 sequence: CASSLGRGYTDTQYF. CDR3 DNA: TGTGCCAGCAGCTTGGGTCGGGGGTACACAGATACGCAGTATTTT.

This chain uses TRBV7-9 with TRBJ2-7, with D hard to call. The CDR3 is made up of 12 amino acids. CDR1 is SEHNR and CDR2 is FQNEAQ in the germline V gene (reference sequence). Trimming cost V 5 bases and J 2 bases, with 7 bases left between them. In nucleotides, the CDR3 is TGTGCCAGCAGCCCCTCGGCCTACGAGCAGTACTTC. As protein: CASSPSAYEQYF. The full variable domain, completed using reference TRBV7-9 and TRBJ2-7, is DTGVSQNPRHKITKRGQNVTFRCDPISEHNRLYWYRQTLGQGPEFLTYFQNEAQLEKSRLLSDRFSAERPKGSFSTLEIQRTEQGDSAMYLCASSPSAYEQYFGPGTRLTVT.

This clone occurred once. The chain links TRBV5-1 to TRBJ2-7; maybe TRBD1 (6 bases). The CDR3 spans 15 residues. Germline-derived CDR1 and CDR2 are SGHRS and YFSETQ. V was clipped by 4 bases and J by 4 bases, with 18 bases between them. CDR3 protein: CASSPLADSTYEQYF. In DNA form, the CDR3 reads TGCGCCAGCAGCCCGCTCGCGGACAGCACGTACGAGCAGTACTTC.

The CDR3 is CASSLRPDILLSYEQYF. CDR3 sequence (DNA): TGTGCCAGCAGCTTGCGCCCCGACATACTCCTCTCCTACGAGCAGTACTTC. The genes are TRBV5-8 and TRBJ2-7; no firm D call. V shed 1 base and J shed 0 bases, with 17 bases lying between them. Germline V gives CDR1 SGHTS, CDR2 YDEGEE. CDR3 length: 17 residues.

The gene calls are TRBV28 and TRBJ1-5; TRBD1 matches 7 bases. The CDR3 totals 16 residues. Trimming at V came to 2 bases and at J to 4 bases, leaving 8 bases not matched to a gene. Germline CDR1 is MDHEN and CDR2 is SYDVKM. The CDR3 DNA reads TGTGCCAGCAGTTTACCGAGACAGGGATGGAATCAGCCCCAGCATTTT. Translation: CASSLPRQGWNQPQHF.

This chain links TRBV19 with TRBJ1-5; TRBD1 agrees at 10 bases. The CDR3 totals 17 residues. J gave up 3 bases and V 5 bases, and 10 bases lay outside the gene matches. CDR1 LNHDA and CDR2 SQIVND come from the germline V gene (reference sequence). The CDR3 bases are TGTGCCAGTAGTCCAAAGGACAGGGGGAGGTCCAATCAGCCCCAGCATTTT. It yields the protein CASSPKDRGRSNQPQHF. The whole variable domain, filled in from reference TRBV19 and TRBJ1-5, reads DGGITQSPKYLFRKEGQNVTLSCEQNLNHDAMYWYRQDPGQGLRLIYYSQIVNDFQKGDIAEGYSVSREKKESFPLTVTSAQKNPTAFYLCASSPKDRGRSNQPQHFGDGTRLSIL.

This clone came up once. V usage is TRBV10-3 and J usage is TRBJ1-1; D remains ambiguous. This CDR3 has 14 amino acids. Germline loops: CDR1 ENHRY, CDR2 SYGVKD. V shed 3 bases and J shed 0 bases, with 8 bases lying between them. This CDR3 is CAISDPLMNTEAFF. CDR3 in DNA: TGTGCCATCAGTGACCCCCTTATGAACACTGAAGCTTTCTTT.

This chain connects TRBV27 to TRBJ1-5; TRBD1 agrees at 10 bases. Germline CDR1 reads MNHEY; CDR2 reads SMNVEV (reference sequence). The CDR3 runs 16 residues. Trimming cost V 2 bases and J 6 bases; bases outside gene matches: 7. CDR3 sequence (DNA): TGTGCCAGCAGTTTACGTTCGGGACAGGGGTCTCAGCCCCAGCATTTT. This gives the protein CASSLRSGQGSQPQHF.

Only one count was recorded for this clone. The rearrangement links TRBV9 to TRBJ2-4; 7 positions agree with TRBD2. After removal of 3 bases from V and 0 bases from J, the junction contained 6 bases not matched to a gene. CDR1 is SGDLS and CDR2 is YYNGEE in the germline V gene. This CDR3 comprises 16 residues. The CDR3 sequence: CASSESGTLAKNIQYF. CDR3 nucleotides: TGTGCCAGCAGCGAAAGCGGGACCTTAGCCAAAAACATTCAGTACTTC.

The chain employs TRBV5-8 and TRBJ2-7, with TRBD1 as a possible D gene (6 bases). The CDR3 spans 14 residues. CDR1 SGHTS and CDR2 YDEGEE come from the germline V gene. V shed 0 bases and J shed 3 bases, with 10 bases lying between them. The CDR3 bases are TGTGCCAGCAGCTTGGAGGCACAGGGCTACGAGCAGTACTTC. Translating it yields CASSLEAQGYEQYF.

This chain uses TRBV28 with TRBJ1-1; unclear D gene. This CDR3 has 13 amino acids. Germline V lookup: CDR1 MDHEN, CDR2 SYDVKM. V was cut by 7 bases and J by 4 bases, with 13 bases left in between. The CDR3 DNA is TGTGCCAGCACTAACCAATTAGCCACTGAAGCTTTCTTT. It specifies CASTNQLATEAFF.

CDR3 in amino acids: CASSPVGGQGGTYEQYF. CDR3 coding DNA: TGTGCCAGCAGCCCGGTAGGAGGGCAGGGGGGCACCTACGAGCAGTACTTC. The J gene is TRBJ2-7, the V gene TRBV4-2; D is possibly TRBD1 (7 bases). The CDR3 is 17 amino acids. V lost 4 bases to trimming and J lost 2 bases, with 21 bases between them. Per the germline V gene, CDR1 is LGHNA and CDR2 is YNFKEQ.

The rearrangement joins TRBV18 to TRBJ2-7, with D hard to call. Germline-derived CDR1 and CDR2 are KGHSH and LQKENI. The CDR3 is made up of 17 amino acids. Trimming removed 0 bases from V and 2 bases from J, with 17 bases in between. For the CDR3, the DNA is TGTGCCAGCTCACCACCGAACAGTCTTGCTACCACCTACGAGCAGTACTTC. This sequence encodes CASSPPNSLATTYEQYF.

This chain connects TRBV6-5 to TRBJ2-7; 8 bases are a match to TRBD1. After removal of 8 bases from V and 7 bases from J, the junction contained 7 bases not matched to a gene. Germline V gene lookup returns CDR1 MNHEY and CDR2 SVGAGI. CDR3 length equals 12 residues. The CDR3 loop reads CASSQGAGEQYF. CDR3 DNA sequence: TGTGCCAGCTCCCAGGGGGCGGGAGAGCAGTACTTC.

The chain couples TRBV4-1 to TRBJ2-3; 7 positions match TRBD2. The length of the CDR3 is 17 residues. The junction had 11 bases not matched to a gene; V was cut back by 5 bases and J by 0 bases. Germline lookup yields CDR1 MGHRA and CDR2 YSYEKL. The CDR3, as DNA: TGCGCCAGCAGCTCACCGGTCGGGAGGACTAGCACAGATACGCAGTATTTT. It specifies CASSSPVGRTSTDTQYF.

The rearrangement joins TRBV23-1 to TRBJ2-5; 7 bases line up with TRBD2. TRBV23-1 is assigned to the ORF class and has an uncertain function. The CDR3 extends over 16 amino acids. The V gene end was trimmed by 4 bases and the J gene end by 2 bases; junction bases not matched to a gene: 10. CDR3 nucleotide sequence: TGCGCCAGCAGTCTACCACAGTGGGGAGGGCAAGAGACCCAGTACTTC. Its protein is CASSLPQWGGQETQYF.

The chain employs TRBV28 and TRBJ1-3; D not certain. Looked up from germline, CDR1 is MDHEN and CDR2 is SYDVKM. The CDR3 runs 14 residues. V was trimmed by 6 bases and J by 0 bases, leaving 9 bases between them. In DNA form, the CDR3 reads TGTGCCAGCAGACCGGTCGGCTCTGGAAACACCATATATTTT. This encodes CASRPVGSGNTIYF. Filled out from reference TRBV28 and TRBJ1-3, the complete variable domain reads DVKVTQSSRYLVKRTGEKVFLECVQDMDHENMFWYRQDPGLGLRLIYFSYDVKMKEKGDIPEGYSVSREKKERFSLILESASTNQTSMYLCASRPVGSGNTIYFGEGSWLTVV.

The V and J genes are TRBV7-2 and TRBJ1-2; 9 bases match TRBD1. Germline CDR1 reads SGHTA; CDR2 reads FQGNSA. V shed 5 bases, J shed 2 bases, and the junction held 6 bases outside the gene matches. The CDR3 is 15 amino acids. CDR3 nucleotide sequence: TGTGCCAGCAGCCTGGGAGGGACAGGGAACTATGGCTACACCTTC. This sequence encodes CASSLGGTGNYGYTF.

The V gene is TRBV6-1, the J gene TRBJ1-2, with D tentatively TRBD1 (5 bases). With 6 bases removed from V and 6 bases from J, the gap between germline ends came to 14 bases. CDR1 and CDR2 (germline): MNHNS, SASEGT. CDR3 length: 13 residues. The CDR3 DNA sequence: TGTGCCAGCAGCCAGGGAAGGGGCGATGGCTACACCTTC. Translated, it gives CASSQGRGDGYTF.

The rearrangement links TRBV2 to TRBJ2-2, with D perhaps matching TRBD2 (6 bases). Trimming shortened V by 3 bases and J by 5 bases, and 10 bases separated the two germline ends. This CDR3 is built from 14 residues. The germline V gene encodes CDR1 SNHLY and CDR2 FYNNEI. CDR3 sequence (DNA): TGTGCCAGCAGTGAGGCGGGGCCTACCGGGGAGCTGTTTTTT. It specifies CASSEAGPTGELFF.

The V call is TRBV6-6, the J call TRBJ2-7; 8 bases fit TRBD1. After removal of 5 bases from V and 3 bases from J, the junction contained 6 bases not matched to a gene. The V gene's germline CDR1 is MNHNY and CDR2 SVGAGI (reference sequence). The length of the CDR3 is 14 residues. CDR3 in DNA: TGTGCCAGCAGTAACGGACAGGGAGGCTACGAGCAGTACTTC. Translating it yields CASSNGQGGYEQYF.

The genes are TRBV11-2 and TRBJ1-2; maybe TRBD1 (5 bases). The CDR3 runs to 14 residues. Per germline, CDR1 SGHAT and CDR2 FQNNGV. The germline V and J ends were trimmed by 5 bases and 8 bases, with 18 bases remaining between them. CDR3 bases: TGTGCCAGCAGCCCGCAGGGCCCCCTAGGAGGCTACACCTTC. Encoded protein: CASSPQGPLGGYTF.